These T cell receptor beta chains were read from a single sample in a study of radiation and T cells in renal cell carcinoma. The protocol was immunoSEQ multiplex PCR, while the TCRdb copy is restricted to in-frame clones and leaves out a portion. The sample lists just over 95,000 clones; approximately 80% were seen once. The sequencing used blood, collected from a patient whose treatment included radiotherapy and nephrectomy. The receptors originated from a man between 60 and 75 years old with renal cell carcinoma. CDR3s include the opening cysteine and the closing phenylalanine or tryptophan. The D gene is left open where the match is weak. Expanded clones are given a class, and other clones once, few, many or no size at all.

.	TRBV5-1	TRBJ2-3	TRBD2	CASSSPSGRRTDTQYF	TGCGCCAGCAGCTCCCCTAGCGGGAGGAGGACAGATACGCAGTATTTT
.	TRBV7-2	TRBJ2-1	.	CASSFPGGGEQFF	TGTGCCAGCAGCTTTCCAGGGGGAGGCGAGCAGTTCTTC
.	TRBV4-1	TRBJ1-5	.	CASSQAASNQPQHF	TGCGCCAGCAGCCAGGCAGCCAGCAATCAGCCCCAGCATTTT
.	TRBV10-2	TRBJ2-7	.	CASSEGTYEQYF	TGCGCCAGCAGTGAGGGGACCTACGAGCAGTACTTC
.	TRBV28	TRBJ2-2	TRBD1	CASGVWDSTGELFF	TGTGCCAGCGGAGTGTGGGACAGCACCGGGGAGCTGTTTTTT
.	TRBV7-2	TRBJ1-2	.	CASSLVGGRTF	TGTGCCAGCAGCTTAGTAGGGGGTCGCACCTTC
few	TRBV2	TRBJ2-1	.	CASSVGPEQFF	TGTGCCAGCAGTGTGGGGCCTGAGCAGTTCTTC
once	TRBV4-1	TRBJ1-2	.	CASSNRLQGEDGYTF	TGCGCCAGCAGCAACCGGCTACAGGGAGAGGATGGCTACACCTTC
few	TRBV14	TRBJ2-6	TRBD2	CASSRGLAFSSGANVLTF	TGTGCCAGCAGTCGAGGACTAGCGTTTAGCTCTGGGGCCAACGTCCTGACTTTC
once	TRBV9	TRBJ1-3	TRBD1	CASSVEGAPGNTIYF	TGTGCCAGCAGCGTAGAGGGGGCCCCGGGAAACACCATATATTTT
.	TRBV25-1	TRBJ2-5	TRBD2	CASTAPGRGRAAQETQYF	TGTGCCAGCACCGCCCCTGGACGGGGGAGGGCCGCCCAAGAGACCCAGTACTTC
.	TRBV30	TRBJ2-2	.	CAWSIPGELFF	TGTGCCTGGAGTATTCCCGGGGAGCTGTTTTTT
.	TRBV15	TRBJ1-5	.	CATSRIGLSNQPQHF	TGTGCCACCAGCAGAATAGGGTTGAGCAATCAGCCCCAGCATTTT
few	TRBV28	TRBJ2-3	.	CASSSPRTEEVTDTQYF	TGTGCCAGCAGTTCCCCCCGGACAGAAGAAGTTACAGATACGCAGTATTTT
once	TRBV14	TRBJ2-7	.	CASSKILGPIYEQYF	TGTGCCAGCAGCAAAATCTTAGGACCGATCTACGAGCAGTACTTC
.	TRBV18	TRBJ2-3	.	CASSVGSGGTDTQYF	TGTGCCAGCTCAGTGGGATCGGGCGGCACAGATACGCAGTATTTT
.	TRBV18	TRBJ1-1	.	CASSPRVRQNTEAFF	TGTGCCAGCTCACCACGGGTGAGGCAGAACACTGAAGCTTTCTTT
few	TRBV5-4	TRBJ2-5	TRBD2	CASSPPRASGVETQYF	TGTGCCAGCAGCCCTCCTCGGGCTAGCGGGGTAGAGACCCAGTACTTC
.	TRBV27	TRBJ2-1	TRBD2	CASGSGLAVDNEQFF	TGTGCCAGCGGGTCGGGACTAGCGGTCGACAATGAGCAGTTCTTC
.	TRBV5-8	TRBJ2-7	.	CASSQLQENEQYF	TGTGCCAGCAGCCAACTCCAGGAAAACGAGCAGTACTTC
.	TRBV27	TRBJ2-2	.	CASSLWWAGELFF	TGTGCCAGCAGTTTGTGGTGGGCCGGGGAGCTGTTTTTT
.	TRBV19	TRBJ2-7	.	CASSPQIQANEQYF	TGTGCCAGTTCCCCCCAAATTCAGGCTAACGAGCAGTACTTC
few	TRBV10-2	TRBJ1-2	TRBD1	CASSGPGTVGYTF	TGCGCCAGCAGCGGCCCTGGGACAGTCGGCTACACCTTC
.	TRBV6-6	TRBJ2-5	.	CASSIRRGQETQYF	TGTGCCAGCAGTATCCGCCGGGGGCAAGAGACCCAGTACTTC
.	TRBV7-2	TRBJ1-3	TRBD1	CASSFGTGLNTIYF	TGTGCCAGCAGCTTCGGGACAGGGTTAAACACCATATATTTT
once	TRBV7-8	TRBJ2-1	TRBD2	CASSPGTRPSEQFF	TGTGCCAGCAGCCCCGGGACTAGGCCAAGCGAGCAGTTCTTC
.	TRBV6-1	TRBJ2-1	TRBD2	CASSQISSGYNEQFF	TGTGCCAGCAGCCAAATCTCTAGCGGTTACAATGAGCAGTTCTTC
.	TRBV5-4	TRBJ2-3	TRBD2	CASSLGSGTTDTQYF	TGTGCCAGCAGCTTGGGTAGCGGGACCACAGATACGCAGTATTTT
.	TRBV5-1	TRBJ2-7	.	CASSLSTGDGYEQYF	TGCGCCAGCAGCTTGAGTACAGGTGATGGCTACGAGCAGTACTTC
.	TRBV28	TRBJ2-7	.	CASSLMQGPSGQYF	TGTGCCAGCAGTTTAATGCAGGGGCCCTCCGGGCAGTACTTC
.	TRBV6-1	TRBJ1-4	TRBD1	CASRLDRGWEKLFF	TGTGCCAGCAGACTGGACAGGGGGTGGGAAAAACTGTTTTTT
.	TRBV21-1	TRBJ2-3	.	CASISPDTQYF	TGTGCCAGCATCAGCCCCGATACGCAGTATTTT
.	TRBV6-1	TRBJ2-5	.	CASSAIGLKETQYF	TGTGCCAGCAGTGCTATAGGGCTAAAAGAGACCCAGTACTTC
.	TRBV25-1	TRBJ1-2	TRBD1	CASSEQGAGDGYTF	TGTGCCAGCAGTGAACAGGGGGCAGGGGATGGCTACACCTTC
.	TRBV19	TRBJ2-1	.	CASIFSGGNEQFF	TGTGCCAGTATTTTCTCCGGGGGCAATGAGCAGTTCTTC
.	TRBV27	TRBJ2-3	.	CASSSTGWDTQYF	TGTGCCAGCAGCTCTACAGGGTGGGATACGCAGTATTTT
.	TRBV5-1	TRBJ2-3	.	CASGLSGRTDTQYF	TGCGCCAGCGGACTTAGCGGACGGACAGATACGCAGTATTTT
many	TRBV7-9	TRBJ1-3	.	CASTHNRGGNTIYF	TGTGCCAGCACTCACAACCGGGGAGGAAACACCATATATTTT
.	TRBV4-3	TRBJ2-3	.	CASSQVAGYSTDTQYF	TGCGCCAGCAGCCAAGTCGCGGGCTATAGCACAGATACGCAGTATTTT
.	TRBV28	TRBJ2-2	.	CATKDRKNTGELFF	TGTGCCACAAAGGACAGAAAGAACACCGGGGAGCTGTTTTTT
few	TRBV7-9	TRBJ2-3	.	CASSLERISTDTQYF	TGTGCCAGCAGCTTAGAGCGGATTAGCACAGATACGCAGTATTTT
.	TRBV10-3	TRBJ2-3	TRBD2	CAISESTSTSTDTQYF	TGTGCCATCAGTGAGTCGACTAGCACGAGCACAGATACGCAGTATTTT
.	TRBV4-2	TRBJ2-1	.	CASSQWASRDDEQFF	TGTGCCAGCAGCCAATGGGCTAGTAGAGACGATGAGCAGTTCTTC
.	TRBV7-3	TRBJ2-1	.	CASSSSGLNNEQFF	TGTGCCAGCAGCTCCTCGGGACTCAACAATGAGCAGTTCTTC
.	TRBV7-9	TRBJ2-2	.	CASSPGEIGELFF	TGTGCCAGCAGCCCCGGGGAGATCGGGGAGCTGTTTTTT
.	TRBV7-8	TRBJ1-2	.	CASSLKVGGTPNYGYTF	TGTGCCAGCAGCTTAAAAGTTGGAGGAACCCCCAACTATGGCTACACCTTC